Following are 21 T cell receptor beta chains from one sample sequenced in a study of T-cell memory formation after mild COVID-19. TCRdb redid the calling of the 5' RACE reads with MiXCR, one entry per CDR3 protein. The table has almost 250,000 distinct CDR3 sequences, approximately 15% seen once; the top ten hold 2.1%. The source material was PBMCs or a T cell subset sorted from them (not recorded which). These TCRs come from an adult woman who had mild COVID-19 (a few samples of this study predate the infection). Cell type and time point are not known.

The rearrangement uses TRBV12-3 or TRBV12-4 and TRBJ1-1; D is unclear. CDR3 length: 13 amino acids. Trimming left V 6 bases short and J 8 bases short, with 16 bases between. As DNA, the CDR3 is TGTGCCAGCAGCGGAAGGACGGTGACCGAAGCTTTCTTT. Protein: CASSGRTVTEAFF.

This chain links TRBV4-3 with TRBJ2-1; 8 positions agree with TRBD2. Losses at the gene ends were 4 bases for V and 9 bases for J; bases not matched to a gene: 11. The V gene's germline CDR1 is LGHNA and CDR2 YSLEER. The CDR3 has 15 residues. CDR3 bases: TGCGCCAGCAGCCCACTCGGAGCGGGAGTCACTGAGCAGTTCTTC. Translated: CASSPLGAGVTEQFF.

This clonotype was seen many times. The chain carries TRBV20-1 and TRBJ1-1; perhaps TRBD1 as D (6 bases). The V gene's germline CDR1 is DFQATT and CDR2 SNEGSKA (reference sequence). V lost 0 bases and J lost 10, with 30 bases in between. The CDR3 totals 18 residues. The CDR3 DNA sequence: TGCAGTGCTAGAGACGCGTCCCTCCCCGGCAGGGGAGGATCCGGAGCTTTCTTT. Translation gives CSARDASLPGRGGSGAFF.

The V and J genes are TRBV5-5 and TRBJ2-3; 9 nucleotides match TRBD2. J gave up 4 bases and V 4 bases, and 4 bases lay outside the gene matches. This CDR3 has 14 residues. Germline lookup yields CDR1 SGHKS and CDR2 YYEKEE (reference sequence). CDR3 in DNA: TGTGCCAGCAGCGGTCTAGCGGGACCAGATACGCAGTATTTT. Protein: CASSGLAGPDTQYF. Complete variable domain (other parts from reference TRBV5-5 and TRBJ2-3): DAGVTQSPTHLIKTRGQQVTLRCSPISGHKSVSWYQQVLGQGPQFIFQYYEKEERGRGNFPDRFSARQFPNYSSELNVNALLLGDSALYLCASSGLAGPDTQYFGPGTRLTVL.

The genes are TRBV7-9 and TRBJ2-7, with unresolved D. Germline assignment: CDR1 SEHNR and CDR2 FQNEAQ (reference sequence). CDR3 length: 15 amino acids. Trimming shortened V by 3 bases and J by 4 bases, and 16 bases separated the two germline ends. The chain's CDR3 is CASSLLVRAFYEQYF. In DNA form, the CDR3 reads TGTGCCAGCAGCTTGCTTGTCCGCGCCTTTTACGAGCAGTACTTC.

This clonotype was counted many times. In DNA, the CDR3 is TGTGCCAGCAGCCCCCGGGACAGGGACCACGAGCAGTACTTC. Its translation: CASSPRDRDHEQYF. The chain combines TRBV7-9 with TRBJ2-7, with TRBD1 identical over 9 bases. V gave up 5 bases and J gave up 5 bases; unmatched junction bases: 7. This CDR3 region has 14 residues. Germline CDR1 SEHNR, CDR2 FQNEAQ (reference sequence).

This clonotype was counted a few times. V is TRBV4-3 and J is TRBJ1-5, with 12 bases lining up with TRBD1. The CDR3 runs to 16 residues. V was pared by 4 bases and J by 6 bases, with 7 bases of the junction left unmatched. Germline V gene data show CDR1 as LGHNA and CDR2 as YSLEER. The CDR3 reads CASSPGTGGAGQPQHF. The CDR3 DNA reads TGCGCCAGCAGCCCCGGGACAGGGGGCGCGGGTCAGCCCCAGCATTTT.

The genes are TRBV4-1 and TRBJ1-5; 7 bases align to TRBD1. The ends lost 5 bases at V and 3 bases at J; junction bases unmatched: 16. From germline, CDR1 is MGHRA and CDR2 YSYEKL. The length of the CDR3 is 18 residues. Written as DNA, the CDR3 is TGCGCCAGCAGCTTGAGGGGGCTTCTAAAGGAGGACAATCAGCCCCAGCATTTT. Translated: CASSLRGLLKEDNQPQHF.

The chain uses TRBV2 and TRBJ2-7; 9 bases are shared with TRBD1. Germline values: CDR1 SNHLY, CDR2 FYNNEI. J lost 8 bases, V lost 8 bases, and 13 bases had no gene match. The CDR3 is 14 residues long. The CDR3 DNA sequence: TGTGCCAGCGTGGGACAGGGTCGGGGTTTCAAGCAGTACTTC. It specifies CASVGQGRGFKQYF.

This chain joins TRBV20-1 and TRBJ2-7; 7 nucleotides align to TRBD2. Germline V gives CDR1 DFQATT, CDR2 SNEGSKA (reference sequence). V dropped 6 bases and J dropped 3; count of bases not matched to a gene: 5. This CDR3 contains 12 residues. CDR3 DNA: TGCAGTGCCCCGGGACTAAACTACGAGCAGTACTTC. Encoded protein: CSAPGLNYEQYF.

About this clonotype: One base away lies a much larger clone, so this may be a sequencing read error. The V gene is TRBV20-1, the J gene TRBJ1-2; 9 bases map to TRBD1. Germline-derived CDR1 and CDR2 are DFQATT and SNEGSKA (reference sequence). The junction had 20 bases not matched to a gene; V was cut back by 7 bases and J by 8 bases. The CDR3 is 16 amino acids. CDR3 region: CSDPPVPGQGLEGYTF. CDR3 nucleotide sequence: TGCAGTGATCCCCCCGTCCCGGGACAGGGATTGGAGGGCTACACCTTC.

The rearrangement joins TRBV5-1 to TRBJ1-1; D is unclear. The V and J ends lost 5 bases and 0 bases respectively, with 11 bases between them. Looked up from germline, CDR1 is SGHRS and CDR2 is YFSETQ. This CDR3 spans 14 amino acids. For the CDR3, the DNA is TGCGCCAGCAGGCCCGAACTCATGAACACTGAAGCTTTCTTT. Translated, it gives CASRPELMNTEAFF.

The sample holds a few counts of this clonotype. The V call is TRBV24-1, the J call TRBJ2-5; either TRBD1 or TRBD2 may fit D (5 bases each). The V end was cut by 4 bases, the J end by 5 bases, with 22 bases between. Germline V gene sequence: CDR1 KGHDR, CDR2 SFDVKD. The CDR3 has 17 amino acids. CDR3 in amino acids: CATSDPNPGPGLETQYF. As DNA, the CDR3 is TGTGCCACCAGTGACCCTAATCCGGGACCAGGGTTGGAGACCCAGTACTTC.

The chain carries TRBV5-1 and TRBJ1-3, with TRBD1 as a possible D gene (6 bases). The germline V gene encodes CDR1 SGHRS and CDR2 YFSETQ. The CDR3 sequence is 21 residues long. Trimming left V 2 bases short and J 0 bases short, with 27 bases between. CDR3 loop: CASSLVPRGKRDTYSGNTIYF. CDR3 bases: TGCGCCAGCAGCTTAGTTCCCCGCGGTAAACGGGACACCTACTCTGGAAACACCATATATTTT. Drawing the rest from reference TRBV5-1 and TRBJ1-3, the complete variable domain is KAGVTQTPRYLIKTRGQQVTLSCSPISGHRSVSWYQQTPGQGLQFLFEYFSETQRNKGNFPGRFSGRQFSNSRSEMNVSTLELGDSALYLCASSLVPRGKRDTYSGNTIYFGEGSWLTVV.

The rearrangement joins TRBV4-1 to TRBJ1-1; no clear D gene. Trimming took 0 bases from V and 2 from J, leaving 10 bases between them. The CDR3 extends over 15 amino acids. Germline CDR1 reads MGHRA; CDR2 reads YSYEKL. The DNA for the CDR3 is TGCGCCAGCAGCCAAGATCGGACGGTAAACACTGAAGCTTTCTTT. This codes for CASSQDRTVNTEAFF.

This clonotype was seen ten or more times. V usage is TRBV3-1 and J usage is TRBJ1-1; D is uncertain. V was pared by 6 bases and J by 8 bases, with 13 bases between. CDR1 is LGHDT and CDR2 is YNNKEL in the germline V gene (reference sequence). This CDR3 region has 12 residues. CDR3 region: CASRSASEEAFF. CDR3 sequence (DNA): TGTGCCAGCAGGTCAGCTAGCGAGGAAGCTTTCTTT. Drawing the rest from reference TRBV3-1 and TRBJ1-1, the complete variable domain is DTAVSQTPKYLVTQMGNDKSIKCEQNLGHDTMYWYKQDSKKFLKIMFSYNNKELIINETVPNRFSPKSPDKAHLNLHINSLELGDSAVYFCASRSASEEAFFGQGTRLTVV.

This clonotype was seen ten or more times. The chain joins TRBV11-3 to TRBJ1-2; tentatively, D is TRBD1 (6 bases). Germline assignment: CDR1 SGHNT and CDR2 YENEEA. Trimming left V 5 bases short and J 3 bases short, with 13 bases between. The CDR3 is made up of 14 amino acids. CDR3 sequence reads: CASSLTGGYYGYTF. The CDR3, as DNA: TGTGCCAGCAGCCTAACGGGGGGCTACTATGGCTACACCTTC.

The rearrangement uses TRBV2 and TRBJ1-4, with 10 bases matching TRBD1. V lost 2 bases to trimming and J lost 8 bases; unmatched junction nucleotides: 5. Germline V gene sequence: CDR1 SNHLY, CDR2 FYNNEI. The CDR3 is 15 residues long. The CDR3 spells CASSEQGQGSEKLFF. CDR3 DNA: TGTGCCAGCAGTGAACAGGGACAGGGGAGCGAAAAACTGTTTTTT.

This clonotype came up a few times. V gene TRBV7-2 combines with J gene TRBJ2-3; no firm D call. The CDR3 length is 17 residues. V was pared by 4 bases and J by 1 base, with 18 bases between. From germline, CDR1 is SGHTA and CDR2 FQGNSA. The CDR3 nucleotides read TGTGCCAGCAGCTACAGAGGATCAATTTGGGGCACAGATACGCAGTATTTT. This translates into CASSYRGSIWGTDTQYF.

The chain joins TRBV5-1 to TRBJ2-7, with D possibly being TRBD2 (7 bases). The CDR3 spans 15 residues. Between the trimmed V and J ends, which lost 4 bases and 0 bases, there was a span of 14 bases. Germline CDR1 SGHRS, CDR2 YFSETQ. CDR3 coding DNA: TGCGCCAGCAGCCCTGGGGGCGGGAGCTCCTACGAGCAGTACTTC. It codes for CASSPGGGSSYEQYF.

This clonotype was seen many times. The V call is TRBV5-1, the J call TRBJ1-1; D is perhaps TRBD1 (5 bases). The CDR3 is made up of 12 amino acids. Germline V gives CDR1 SGHRS, CDR2 YFSETQ. Deletions cut 3 bases from V and 8 bases from J, with 11 bases between. DNA for the CDR3: TGCGCCAGCAGCTCGCCGGGACCAGAAGCTTTCTTT. It codes for CASSSPGPEAFF. The entire variable domain, with the rest obtained from reference TRBV5-1 and TRBJ1-1, is as follows: KAGVTQTPRYLIKTRGQQVTLSCSPISGHRSVSWYQQTPGQGLQFLFEYFSETQRNKGNFPGRFSGRQFSNSRSEMNVSTLELGDSALYLCASSSPGPEAFFGQGTRLTVV.